The text below deals with one T cell receptor (beta chain). Its antigen is currently unknown. The data originate from a study of CXCR3-negative and CXCR3-positive naive CD8 T cells. Every CD8+ T cell subset underwent triplicate sorting at a few hundred thousand cells apiece. Findings of the study overall: CXCR3-positive naive cells carried more hydrophobic TRB CDR3s than CXCR3-negative ones. Diversity in memory CD8+ cells fell much lower than the comparably high levels seen in both naive subsets. Cryopreservation partially decreased CXCR3 expression, and most assays used fresh PBMCs.

UMI labels and 5' RACE were used to prepare the TRB cDNA libraries. TCRdb re-called the 5' RACE reads and shows each CDR3 protein once, DNA omitted. The sample includes over 100,000 distinct CDR3 sequences. Germline CDR1 reads SGHTA; CDR2 reads FQGNSA. The CDR3 has 12 residues. Sample: naive CXCR3+ CD8+ T cells from blood. As for subset: CD45RO-CCR7+CD27+CD95- naive CD8+ T cells expressing CXCR3 (TNR3+). V gene TRBV7-2 combines with J gene TRBJ1-1. This TCR was sampled from a human donor in good health. Some clones in this sample may be carry-over from other donors' samples. CDR3 loop: CASMTVNTEAFF.